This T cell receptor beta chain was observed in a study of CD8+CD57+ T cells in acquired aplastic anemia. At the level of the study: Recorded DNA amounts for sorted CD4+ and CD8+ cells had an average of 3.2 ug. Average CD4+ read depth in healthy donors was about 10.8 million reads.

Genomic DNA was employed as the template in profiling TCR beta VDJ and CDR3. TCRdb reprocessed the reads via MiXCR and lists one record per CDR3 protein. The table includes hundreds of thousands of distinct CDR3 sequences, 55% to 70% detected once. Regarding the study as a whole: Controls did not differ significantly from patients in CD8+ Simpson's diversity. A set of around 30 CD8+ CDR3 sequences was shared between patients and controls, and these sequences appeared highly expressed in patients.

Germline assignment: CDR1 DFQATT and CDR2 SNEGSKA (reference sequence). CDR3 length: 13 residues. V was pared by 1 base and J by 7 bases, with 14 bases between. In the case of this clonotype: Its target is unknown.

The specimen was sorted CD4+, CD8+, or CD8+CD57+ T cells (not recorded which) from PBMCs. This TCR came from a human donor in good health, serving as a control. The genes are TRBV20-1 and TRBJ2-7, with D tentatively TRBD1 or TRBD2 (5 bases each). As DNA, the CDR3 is TGCAGTGCTAGAGGAGGGGCTGAAAGGGAGCAGTACTTC. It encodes CSARGGAEREQYF.